This entry lists 25 T cell receptor beta chains sequenced from one sample in a study of blood T cells in healthy people across ages (dated by TCRdb to 2013 to 2016). Library creation used 5' RACE. TCRdb lists the instrument as Illumina HiSeq 2500. A second PCR of 7 to 11 cycles was performed with a sample-barcoded 5' primer and a J-beta primer mix. TCRdb reran the public reads through fastp at Q25 and MiXCR, keeping productive beta chains. Entries that share a CDR3 protein sequence are merged under the most common genes and DNA. Present in this sample are roughly 650,000 distinct CDR3 sequences, about 30% of which were seen just once. The ten biggest clones cover approximately 15% of the sample. Input material: blood. These receptors were obtained from a woman older than 75 in good health. Donor details come from another sample of the same person, matched by shared clones.

There are many counts of this clonotype. The chain links TRBV20-1 to TRBJ2-3, with D perhaps TRBD1 or TRBD2 (6 bases each). Germline CDR1 and CDR2: DFQATT and SNEGSKA (reference sequence). The CDR3 contains 15 residues. The ends were cut back, 5 bases at V and 2 bases at J, with 17 bases in the middle. CDR3 residues: CSARGGGPNTDTQYF. CDR3 DNA: TGCAGTGCTCGAGGTGGGGGGCCTAACACAGATACGCAGTATTTT.

Regarding this clonotype: Being one base from a much bigger clone, this may be a read error. This rearrangement joins TRBV12-3 or TRBV12-4 to TRBJ2-4; TRBD1 matches 7 bases. V trimming: 1 base; J trimming: 15 bases; junction bases outside the gene matches: 18. The CDR3 covers 16 residues. Written as DNA, the CDR3 is TGTGCCAGCAGTTTAGATGTTAAACAGGGGCTGGACGAGCGGTACTTC. It yields the protein CASSLDVKQGLDERYF.

On this clonotype itself: This may arise from a read error, as a much more abundant clone is one base away. This sequence joins TRBV9 and TRBJ2-5, with 9 nucleotides matching TRBD1. Germline CDR1 and CDR2: SGDLS and YYNGEE. Trimming took 5 bases from V and 5 from J; bases not matched to a gene: 7. This CDR3 spans 14 amino acids. The DNA of the CDR3 is TGTGCCAGCAGTGGGGACAGGGAAGTTGAGACCCAGTACTTC. Its translation: CASSGDREVETQYF. Using reference TRBV9 and TRBJ2-5 for the parts outside the CDR3, the full variable domain is DSGVTQTPKHLITATGQRVTLRCSPRSGDLSVYWYQQSLDQGLQFLIQYYNGEERAKGNILERFSAQQFPDLHSELNLSSLELGDSALYFCASSGDREVETQYFGPGTRLLVL.

As regards this clonotype: A read error may explain this, as a much larger clone is one base away. J is TRBJ2-5 and V is TRBV18; D is possibly TRBD1 (7 bases). CDR3 length: 15 residues. The V end was cut by 0 bases, the J end by 11 bases, with 19 bases between. Germline V gene lookup returns CDR1 KGHSH and CDR2 LQKENI. CDR3 nucleotides: TGTGCCAGCTCACCACCGGGCAGGGGGGAAGGTGAGCAGTACTTC. This encodes CASSPPGRGEGEQYF.

The chain uses TRBV9 and TRBJ1-5, with TRBD1 identical over 7 bases. The CDR3 contains 14 residues. In germline, CDR1 is SGDLS, CDR2 YYNGEE. The V and J ends lost 3 bases and 6 bases, in that order; junction bases with no gene match: 6. CDR3 sequence (DNA): TGTGCCAGCAGCGGAGGACAGGCTGGTCAGCCCCAGCATTTT. Translating gives CASSGGQAGQPQHF. The variable domain in full, completed from reference TRBV9 and TRBJ1-5, reads DSGVTQTPKHLITATGQRVTLRCSPRSGDLSVYWYQQSLDQGLQFLIQYYNGEERAKGNILERFSAQQFPDLHSELNLSSLELGDSALYFCASSGGQAGQPQHFGDGTRLSIL.

This sequence joins TRBV4-2 and TRBJ1-1, with D unresolved. There are 16 residues in the CDR3. The ends were cut back, 11 bases at V and 1 base at J, with 23 bases in the middle. Germline V gene sequence: CDR1 LGHNA, CDR2 YNFKEQ. The CDR3 reads CALNSREDSGNTEAFF. Here the CDR3 DNA reads TGTGCCTTAAACTCGAGGGAAGATAGCGGGAACACTGAAGCTTTCTTT.

The V gene is TRBV10-3, the J gene TRBJ2-1; 10 positions match TRBD2. This CDR3 is 13 amino acids long. From germline, CDR1 is ENHRY and CDR2 SYGVKD. V was pared by 5 bases and J by 5 bases, with 0 bases of the junction left unmatched. DNA of the CDR3: TGTGCCATCAGTAGCGGGGGGGACAATGAGCAGTTCTTC. Protein: CAISSGGDNEQFF.

Note on this clonotype: A much larger clone differs by one base, so this may be a read error. The chain uses TRBV15 and TRBJ2-5; D is unclear. The CDR3 has 14 residues. Looked up from germline, CDR1 is LNHNV and CDR2 is YYDKDF (reference sequence). Trimming cost V 1 base and J 11 bases, with 17 bases left between them. CDR3 protein: CATSRVGQGRKQYF. The CDR3 nucleotides are TGTGCCACCAGCAGAGTGGGCCAAGGGCGGAAGCAGTACTTC.

This clonotype came up many times. The chain links TRBV7-6 to TRBJ1-6; TRBD1 matches 9 bases. With V trimmed by 5 bases and J by 7 bases, 9 bases remained unmatched. This CDR3 has 16 amino acids. Looked up from germline, CDR1 is SGHVS and CDR2 is FNYEAQ. CDR3 bases: TGTGCCAGCAGCCTTCTGACAGGGGGGGCAAATTCACCCCTCCACTTT. This codes for CASSLLTGGANSPLHF.

This clonotype has a count of ten or more. The CDR3 sequence: CAISESAFTGELFF. The CDR3 DNA reads as TGTGCCATCAGTGAGTCAGCATTCACCGGGGAGCTGTTTTTT. The genes are TRBV10-3 and TRBJ2-2; D is undetermined. V was pared by 0 bases and J by 4 bases, with 6 bases between. This CDR3 is built from 14 residues. From germline, CDR1 is ENHRY and CDR2 SYGVKD.

This clonotype was picked up many times. V is TRBV5-1 and J is TRBJ2-1, with 13 bases matching TRBD2. Germline V gene lookup returns CDR1 SGHRS and CDR2 YFSETQ. Germline trimming cut 2 bases from V and 9 bases from J; bases unmatched to any gene: 8. This CDR3 has 16 amino acids. The CDR3 DNA is TGCGCCAGCAGCTTAACTAGCGGGGGGGCCGGGGGTGAGCAGTTCTTC. It codes for CASSLTSGGAGGEQFF.

This clonotype was recorded at least ten times. This sequence joins TRBV6-6 and TRBJ2-4; D is uncertain. Germline loops: CDR1 MNHNY, CDR2 SVGAGI (reference sequence). Trimming stripped 7 bases from V and 3 bases from J, with 16 bases between. The CDR3 has 15 amino acids. DNA for the CDR3: TGTGCCAGCACGAACCCTATTGAAGACAAAAACATTCAGTACTTC. This codes for CASTNPIEDKNIQYF.

The V and J genes are TRBV6-6 and TRBJ2-7; no clear D. Germline V gene data show CDR1 as MNHNY and CDR2 as SVGAGI (reference sequence). This CDR3 contains 14 residues. The germline V and J ends were trimmed by 5 bases and 2 bases, with 13 bases remaining between them. CDR3 protein: CASSLRTEAYEQYF. The CDR3, as DNA: TGTGCCAGCAGTCTCCGGACGGAAGCCTACGAGCAGTACTTC.

This clonotype has just one count. This chain uses TRBV20-1 with TRBJ1-6; D call uncertain. V lost 3 bases and J lost 9, with 9 bases in between. Germline-derived CDR1 and CDR2 are DFQATT and SNEGSKA (reference sequence). The CDR3 totals 12 residues. CDR3: CSASARASPLHF. The DNA for the CDR3 is TGCAGTGCTAGCGCAAGGGCTTCACCCCTCCACTTT.

This clonotype came up many times. For the CDR3, the DNA is TGTGCCAGCAGCTTGGCCGGAAGCGGGGGCACAGATACGCAGTATTTT. This codes for CASSLAGSGGTDTQYF. V and J are TRBV5-4 and TRBJ2-3; 7 bases agree with TRBD2. Unmatched junction bases numbered 5, after V lost 0 bases and J lost 1 base. There are 16 residues in the CDR3. Germline CDR1 and CDR2: SGHNT and YYREEE (reference sequence).

V gene TRBV7-9 combines with J gene TRBJ2-7, with 8 positions matching TRBD1. CDR1 is SEHNR, CDR2 FQNEAQ, per germline (reference sequence). Trimming cost V 5 bases and J 2 bases; bases outside gene matches: 8. This CDR3 comprises 15 residues. The CDR3, as DNA: TGTGCCAGCAGCCCCCCCGCAGGGGGCCCCTACGAGCAGTACTTC. It is translated as CASSPPAGGPYEQYF.

Of note for this clonotype: Since a much larger clone is just one base distant, this may be a read error. The chain has TRBV4-3 and TRBJ2-1; 8 bases fit TRBD2. Germline V lookup: CDR1 LGHNA, CDR2 YSLEER. The CDR3 contains 17 residues. The CDR3 DNA reads as TGCGCCAGCGGCCAAGAGGGCTGGACTAGCAGAACAGATGAGCAGTTCTTC. Translated, it gives CASGQEGWTSRTDEQFF.

The table lists this clonotype with a few counts. V and J are TRBV30 and TRBJ2-5; maybe TRBD2 (5 bases). V was cut by 5 bases and J by 3 bases, with 13 bases left in between. This CDR3 contains 13 residues. Germline loops: CDR1 GTSNPN, CDR2 SVGIG (reference sequence). CDR3 DNA sequence: TGTGCCTGGGGTCAGGACTGGAAAGAGACCCAGTACTTC. Translated, it gives CAWGQDWKETQYF.

The chain carries TRBV7-2 and TRBJ1-1, with D perhaps TRBD1 (5 bases). Germline lookup yields CDR1 SGHTA and CDR2 FQGNSA. Trimming stripped 5 bases from V and 4 bases from J, with 20 bases between. This CDR3 contains 16 residues. The CDR3 DNA sequence: TGTGCCAGCAGCCCGAGACAGATCCGTTTGGGCACTGAAGCTTTCTTT. Translating it yields CASSPRQIRLGTEAFF.

There are many counts of this clonotype. This chain joins TRBV28 and TRBJ2-7; D remains unclear. The CDR3 has 12 residues. Trimming removed 9 bases at V and 4 bases at J, with 13 bases between. Germline CDR1 MDHEN, CDR2 SYDVKM. The CDR3 nucleotides are TGTGCCAGTCGAGGACGGGCGTACGAGCAGTACTTC. Encoded protein: CASRGRAYEQYF.

This clonotype was detected ten times or more. The genes are TRBV7-2 and TRBJ1-4; 10 positions match TRBD1. The CDR3 spans 15 residues. V dropped 2 bases and J dropped 5; count of bases not matched to a gene: 2. Germline CDR1 SGHTA, CDR2 FQGNSA. CDR3 residues: CASSLRTGGNEKLFF. In DNA form, the CDR3 reads TGTGCCAGCAGCTTAAGGACAGGGGGAAATGAAAAACTGTTTTTT.

This chain uses TRBV6-5 with TRBJ1-2, with 8 bases aligning to TRBD1. This CDR3 contains 14 residues. The J segment lost 7 bases and the V segment lost 4 bases, leaving 8 bases of the junction unmatched. Germline CDR1 is MNHEY and CDR2 is SVGAGI. The CDR3 bases are TGTGCCAGCAGTTTCGCGGACAGGGAGAGTGGCTACACCTTC. Translated, it gives CASSFADRESGYTF.

The chain is built from TRBV12-3 or TRBV12-4 and TRBJ1-1; D is ambiguous. The CDR3 consists of 13 residues. Between the trimmed V and J ends, which lost 10 bases and 1 base, there was a span of 13 bases. The CDR3 DNA reads TGTGCCACCTCCGTGATGCAGAACACTGAAGCTTTCTTT. As protein: CATSVMQNTEAFF.

This clonotype was observed many times. The J gene is TRBJ1-1, the V gene TRBV6-5; maybe TRBD1 (5 bases). The CDR3 has 17 amino acids. V gave up 2 bases and J gave up 2 bases, with 18 bases separating them. Germline values: CDR1 MNHEY, CDR2 SVGAGI. The chain's CDR3 is CASSYPTSSGGNTEAFF. The DNA of the CDR3 is TGTGCCAGCAGTTACCCAACCTCATCTGGGGGAAACACTGAAGCTTTCTTT.

In this sample, this clonotype turned up many times. The chain joins TRBV3-1 to TRBJ2-5; 7 bases agree with TRBD1. Trimming removed 3 bases from V and 3 bases from J; junction bases left unmatched: 7. Per the germline V gene, CDR1 is LGHDT and CDR2 is YNNKEL (reference sequence). This CDR3 spans 15 amino acids. This chain's CDR3 is CASSHRDSHEETQYF. The CDR3 DNA is TGTGCCAGCAGCCACAGGGACAGCCACGAAGAGACCCAGTACTTC.